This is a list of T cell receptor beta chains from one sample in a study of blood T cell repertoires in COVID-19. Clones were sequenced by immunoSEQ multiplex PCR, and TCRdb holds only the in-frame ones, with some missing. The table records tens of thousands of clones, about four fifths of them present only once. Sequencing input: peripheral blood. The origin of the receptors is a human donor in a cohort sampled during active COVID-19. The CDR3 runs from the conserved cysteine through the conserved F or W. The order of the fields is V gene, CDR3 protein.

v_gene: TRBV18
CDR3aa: CASSREYQETQYF

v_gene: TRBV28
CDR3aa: CASSPGGSNQPQHF

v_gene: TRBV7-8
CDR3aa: CASSLVRGHGYTF

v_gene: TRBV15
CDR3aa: CATGATFTDTQYF

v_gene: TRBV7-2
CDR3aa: CASSRSGTGAYEQYF

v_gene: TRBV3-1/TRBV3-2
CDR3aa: CASSPGLAADTQYF

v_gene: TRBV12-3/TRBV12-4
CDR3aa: CASSRTGTEAFF

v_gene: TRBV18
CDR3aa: CASSRQGGDTQYF

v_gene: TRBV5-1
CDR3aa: CASSLRTSGPYEQYF

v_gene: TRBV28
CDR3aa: CASSLLRQGNTEAFF

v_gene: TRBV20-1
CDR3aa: CSADRGTEAFF

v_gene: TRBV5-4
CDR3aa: CASSLGQPGQETQYF

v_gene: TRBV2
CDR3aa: CASTGQGAFYEQYF

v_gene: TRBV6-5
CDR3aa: CASNSRGGVNGYTF

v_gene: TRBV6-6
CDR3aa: CASSPRGASGGIDTQYF

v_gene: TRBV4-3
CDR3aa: CASSQDAGGHGYTF

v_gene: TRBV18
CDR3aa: CASSPPGVETQYF

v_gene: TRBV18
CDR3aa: CASSQGTDRALHF

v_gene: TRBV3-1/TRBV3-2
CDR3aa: CANDTETGGRETQYF

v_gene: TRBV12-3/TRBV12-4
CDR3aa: CASSLGTESLF

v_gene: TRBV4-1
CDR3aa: CASSQVGGIYNEQFF

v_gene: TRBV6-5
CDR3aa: CASSLGQIGNYGYTF

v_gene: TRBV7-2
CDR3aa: CASSLVAGASSYNSPLHF

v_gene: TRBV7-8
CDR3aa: CASSLVGQARQPQHF

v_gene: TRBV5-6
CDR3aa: CASSLVGASGNEKLFF

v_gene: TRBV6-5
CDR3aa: CASSLQAGAYEQYF

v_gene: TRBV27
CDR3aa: CASSVGQGYTDTQYF

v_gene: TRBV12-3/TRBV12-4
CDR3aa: CASTEGQGIEAFF

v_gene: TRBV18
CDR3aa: CASSPSASYEQYF

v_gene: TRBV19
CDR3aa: CASSIEPGLPENQHF

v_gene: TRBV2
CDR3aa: CASSRRTSGANVLTF

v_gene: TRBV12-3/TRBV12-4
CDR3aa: CASRTTESPLHF

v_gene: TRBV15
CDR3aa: CATSRDLSGASYNSPLHF

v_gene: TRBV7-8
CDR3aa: CASSLLPTAGLVGQPQHF

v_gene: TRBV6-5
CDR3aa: CASSSGTGNSPLHF

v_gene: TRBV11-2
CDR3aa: CASSLFRDYEQYF

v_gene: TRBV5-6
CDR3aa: CASSPSSGATANVLTF